Each of the 26 T cell receptor beta chains below was sequenced from the same sample in a study of blood T cell repertoires in COVID-19 (dated by TCRdb to about 2020). Library preparation used the immunoSEQ multiplex PCR assay. TCRdb holds this immuneACCESS table with in-frame rearrangements only. Some clones are missing; in checked studies, unresolved V genes explain under half, and the rest has no known cause. The sample table holds some 70,000 clones, of which approximately 90% were seen once. The ten largest clones represent approximately 6.7% of the sample. The sequencing input was peripheral blood. These receptor sequences come from a woman at least 80 years old with active COVID-19.

V usage is TRBV21-1 and J usage is TRBJ2-7; the DNA was not compared with TRBD1, the D call given in the table. TRBV21-1 is designated a pseudogene. This CDR3 has 18 amino acids. CDR3 bases: TGTGCCAGCAGCAAAGCGCAAGGCAGGGGCTCTATTACCTACGAGCAGTACTTC. It codes for CASSKAQGRGSITYEQYF.

The chain joins TRBV27 to TRBJ2-3, with TRBD1 as a possible D gene (6 bases). This CDR3 spans 15 amino acids. The V end was cut by 1 base, the J end by 2 bases, with 10 bases between. The germline gives CDR1 MNHEY, CDR2 SMNVEV (reference sequence). CDR3 sequence (DNA): TGTGCCAGCAGTTTATTGGGGGCACTCACAGATACGCAGTATTTT. This gives the protein CASSLLGALTDTQYF.

The chain employs TRBV4-1 and TRBJ2-2; 10 bases are a match to TRBD2. There are 19 residues in the CDR3. Germline V gene lookup returns CDR1 MGHRA and CDR2 YSYEKL. J gave up 3 bases and V 3 bases, and 13 bases lay outside the gene matches. CDR3 residues: CASSQVHGVAGGHTGELFF. The CDR3 DNA reads as TGCGCCAGCAGCCAGGTCCACGGAGTAGCGGGAGGACACACCGGGGAGCTGTTTTTT.

The J gene is TRBJ2-1, the V gene TRBV18, with TRBD2 matching 13 bases. V shed 3 bases and J 5 bases; nucleotides not matched to a gene: 1. The CDR3 consists of 15 residues. Germline CDR1 is KGHSH and CDR2 is LQKENI. CDR3 amino acids: CASSPGLAGDNEQFF. As DNA, the CDR3 is TGTGCCAGCTCACCCGGACTAGCGGGGGACAATGAGCAGTTCTTC.

For the CDR3, the DNA is TGTGCCAGTAGCACAGGCGGCCGAGCGGGAGGTAATGAGCAGTTCTTC. Its protein is CASSTGGRAGGNEQFF. The chain employs TRBV19 and TRBJ2-1; 9 nucleotides line up with TRBD2. The CDR3 extends over 16 amino acids. After removal of 6 bases from V and 7 bases from J, the junction contained 13 bases not matched to a gene. Looked up from germline, CDR1 is LNHDA and CDR2 is SQIVND (reference sequence). The full variable domain, completed using reference TRBV19 and TRBJ2-1, is DGGITQSPKYLFRKEGQNVTLSCEQNLNHDAMYWYRQDPGQGLRLIYYSQIVNDFQKGDIAEGYSVSREKKESFPLTVTSAQKNPTAFYLCASSTGGRAGGNEQFFGPGTRLTVL.

This clone was picked up one time. The rearrangement joins TRBV18 to TRBJ2-3, with TRBD2 matching over 10 bases. There are 16 residues in the CDR3. The germline CDR1 and CDR2 sequences are KGHSH and LQKENI. The V segment lost 4 bases and the J segment 4 bases; nucleotides outside the gene matches: 8. CDR3 bases: TGTGCCAGCTCACTTTCTAGCGGGAGCGTCGCAGATACGCAGTATTTT. It is translated as CASSLSSGSVADTQYF.

This sequence joins TRBV15 and TRBJ1-5, with 9 bases identical to TRBD1. This CDR3 region has 17 residues. The V gene end was trimmed by 0 bases and the J gene end by 3 bases; junction bases not matched to a gene: 6. From germline, CDR1 is LNHNV and CDR2 YYDKDF (reference sequence). CDR3 amino acids: CATSRDGGQGINQPQHF. The CDR3 nucleotides read TGTGCCACCAGCAGAGATGGCGGACAGGGGATCAATCAGCCCCAGCATTTT.

The chain carries TRBV6-5 and TRBJ1-5, with a tentative D call TRBD1 (5 bases). Germline assignment: CDR1 MNHEY and CDR2 SVGAGI. The CDR3 extends over 13 amino acids. Trimming shortened V by 6 bases and J by 7 bases, and 13 bases separated the two germline ends. The CDR3 DNA sequence: TGTGCCAGCAGCGATCGGGGGACGCAGCCCCAGCATTTT. Protein sequence: CASSDRGTQPQHF.

The chain employs TRBV29-1 and TRBJ2-5; D remains ambiguous. The germline V and J ends were trimmed by 3 bases and 5 bases, with 10 bases remaining between them. Germline CDR1 and CDR2: SQVTM and ANQGSEA. The CDR3 covers 12 residues. The CDR3 spells CSVESYRETQYF. The DNA of the CDR3 is TGCAGCGTTGAGAGCTACCGGGAGACCCAGTACTTC.

As DNA, the CDR3 is TGTGCCAGCAGCGGACTCAATCAGCCCCAGCATTTT. Its translation is CASSGLNQPQHF. The chain links TRBV7-9 to TRBJ1-5; D remains ambiguous. V lost 5 bases, J lost 3 bases, and 5 bases lay in between. Germline lookup yields CDR1 SEHNR and CDR2 FQNEAQ (reference sequence). This CDR3 is 12 amino acids long.

This clone has only one observation. The chain is built from TRBV5-1 and TRBJ2-7, with TRBD1 matching 7 bases. The V and J ends lost 4 bases and 6 bases, in that order; junction bases with no gene match: 7. The CDR3 consists of 13 residues. Germline values: CDR1 SGHRS, CDR2 YFSETQ. The CDR3: CASSIDRDSEQYF. CDR3 sequence (DNA): TGCGCCAGCAGCATAGACAGGGACAGCGAGCAGTACTTC.

The V and J genes are TRBV29-1 and TRBJ1-2; D not certain. The germline V gene has CDR1 SQVTM and CDR2 ANQGSEA. V was cut by 4 bases and J by 4 bases, with 10 bases left in between. This CDR3 is built from 12 residues. The CDR3 reads CSVVISGYGYTF. The CDR3 DNA is TGCAGCGTTGTCATAAGCGGCTATGGCTACACCTTC.

This clone was seen a single time. The rearrangement links TRBV7-2 to TRBJ2-7; D is perhaps TRBD1 (6 bases). This CDR3 has 13 residues. The V gene's germline CDR1 is SGHTA and CDR2 FQGNSA. Trimming left V 5 bases short and J 4 bases short, with 12 bases between. CDR3 in amino acids: CASSPTGWYEQYF. Here the CDR3 DNA reads TGTGCCAGCAGCCCGACAGGTTGGTACGAGCAGTACTTC.

This clone was seen a few times. V and J are TRBV9 and TRBJ1-3; D perhaps matches TRBD1 (5 bases). The V end was cut by 3 bases, the J end by 0 bases, with 13 bases between. The CDR3 is made up of 16 amino acids. Germline V CDR1 and CDR2: SGDLS, YYNGEE. The DNA of the CDR3 is TGTGCCAGCAGCGAATCCGGGACTCACTCTGGAAACACCATATATTTT. It is translated as CASSESGTHSGNTIYF. The complete variable domain, with remaining parts taken from reference TRBV9 and TRBJ1-3, reads DSGVTQTPKHLITATGQRVTLRCSPRSGDLSVYWYQQSLDQGLQFLIQYYNGEERAKGNILERFSAQQFPDLHSELNLSSLELGDSALYFCASSESGTHSGNTIYFGEGSWLTVV.

CDR3 sequence reads: CASSTTSLSYEQYF. CDR3 nucleotides: TGTGCCAGTAGTACCACCAGTCTGTCCTACGAGCAGTACTTC. The chain combines TRBV19 with TRBJ2-7, with D hard to call. Germline V gene lookup returns CDR1 LNHDA and CDR2 SQIVND (reference sequence). This CDR3 comprises 14 residues. V lost 4 bases and J 1 base, leaving 11 bases between the germline ends.

The CDR3 DNA reads as TGTGCCAGCAGCCCACCCGGACAGCTTAATTACGGGGAGCTGTTTTTT. Protein: CASSPPGQLNYGELFF. The chain has TRBV7-6 and TRBJ2-2; a weak D match, TRBD1 (6 bases). CDR1 and CDR2 from the germline V gene are SGHVS and FNYEAQ. V lost 5 bases, J lost 7 bases, and 20 bases lay in between. The length of the CDR3 is 16 residues.

This rearrangement joins TRBV5-1 to TRBJ1-4, with 10 bases fitting TRBD1. The germline V gene has CDR1 SGHRS and CDR2 YFSETQ. The junction had 5 bases not matched to a gene; V was cut back by 4 bases and J by 5 bases. The CDR3 length is 15 residues. CDR3 in DNA: TGCGCCAGCAGCCCGGACAGGGGGGGAAATGAAAAACTGTTTTTT. It translates to CASSPDRGGNEKLFF. Complete variable domain (other parts from reference TRBV5-1 and TRBJ1-4): KAGVTQTPRYLIKTRGQQVTLSCSPISGHRSVSWYQQTPGQGLQFLFEYFSETQRNKGNFPGRFSGRQFSNSRSEMNVSTLELGDSALYLCASSPDRGGNEKLFFGSGTQLSVL.

This clone was observed once. The chain employs TRBV12-3 or TRBV12-4 and TRBJ1-2; D is uncertain. Trimming stripped 1 base from V and 0 bases from J, with 3 bases between. The CDR3 is 13 residues long. CDR3 protein: CASSLGPNYGYTF. The CDR3 DNA reads TGTGCCAGCAGTTTAGGGCCTAACTATGGCTACACCTTC.

The chain carries TRBV4-2 and TRBJ2-1; 16 bases agree with TRBD2. Germline V gene sequence: CDR1 LGHNA, CDR2 YNFKEQ. V shed 4 bases, J shed 7 bases, and the junction held 19 bases outside the gene matches. This CDR3 spans 21 amino acids. CDR3 DNA: TGTGCCAGCAGCCCAGGACAGCGCCTGGGACTAGCGGGAGGGCCAATGAATGAGCAGTTCTTC. Encoded protein: CASSPGQRLGLAGGPMNEQFF.

The chain is built from TRBV5-1 and TRBJ2-3; 9 nucleotides agree with TRBD1. This CDR3 has 17 residues. V shed 4 bases and J 0 bases; nucleotides not matched to a gene: 9. Looked up from germline, CDR1 is SGHRS and CDR2 is YFSETQ. Here the CDR3 reads CASSGQGSSASTDTQYF. In nucleotides, the CDR3 is TGCGCCAGCAGCGGACAGGGGAGTAGCGCTAGCACAGATACGCAGTATTTT.

The rearrangement links TRBV7-9 to TRBJ2-3; a possible D gene is TRBD2 (6 bases). Trimming left V 5 bases short and J 1 base short, with 7 bases between. This CDR3 has 13 amino acids. CDR1 is SEHNR, CDR2 FQNEAQ, per germline (reference sequence). Here the CDR3 DNA reads TGTGCCAGCAGCGCTAGCGGCACAGATACGCAGTATTTT. Protein sequence: CASSASGTDTQYF.

This clone was seen only a few times. The V and J genes are TRBV7-2 and TRBJ2-1; D may be TRBD2 (6 bases). Germline lookup yields CDR1 SGHTA and CDR2 FQGNSA. This CDR3 comprises 17 residues. V lost 1 base to trimming and J lost 3 bases, with 16 bases between them. CDR3 in amino acids: CASSLVGIGGYYNEQFF. In DNA form, the CDR3 reads TGTGCCAGCAGCTTAGTAGGGATTGGAGGGTACTACAATGAGCAGTTCTTC.

The chain links TRBV2 to TRBJ2-3, with 8 bases that match TRBD2. Germline V gene data show CDR1 as SNHLY and CDR2 as FYNNEI. Germline trimming cut 7 bases from V and 6 bases from J; bases unmatched to any gene: 9. This CDR3 contains 14 residues. This chain's CDR3 is CASILLAEGDTQYF. The DNA of the CDR3 is TGTGCCAGCATCTTACTAGCGGAAGGGGATACGCAGTATTTT.

Concerning this clone: Additional DNA sequences in this sample encode the identical CDR3. V is TRBV2 and J is TRBJ2-7; the match to TRBD1 covers 8 bases. CDR3 length equals 13 residues. V lost 8 bases, J lost 2 bases, and 5 bases stayed unmatched. Germline V gives CDR1 SNHLY, CDR2 FYNNEI. The DNA for the CDR3 is TGTGCCAGCCAGGGGGACAGGACCTACGAGCAGTACTTC. Its protein product is CASQGDRTYEQYF.

J is TRBJ2-7 and V is TRBV2, with TRBD2 matching over 10 bases. V was pared by 10 bases and J by 4 bases, with 10 bases of the junction left unmatched. Germline CDR1 is SNHLY and CDR2 is FYNNEI. The CDR3 sequence is 14 residues long. CDR3 amino acids: CATSASGSFYEQYF. DNA of the CDR3: TGTGCCACTTCGGCTAGCGGGAGTTTTTACGAGCAGTACTTC.

The chain combines TRBV7-6 with TRBJ2-1; 7 bases match TRBD2. The CDR3 loop spans 16 amino acids. With 5 bases clipped from V and 4 bases from J, the junction kept 11 bases outside the gene matches. CDR1 is SGHVS and CDR2 is FNYEAQ in the germline V gene. CDR3 residues: CASSPPGAGLYNEQFF. As DNA, the CDR3 is TGTGCCAGCAGCCCACCGGGAGCGGGGCTATACAATGAGCAGTTCTTC.